These 32 T cell receptor beta chains were all obtained from the same sample, sequenced in a study of T cell responses to AZD1222 COVID-19 vaccine. Clones were read by immunoSEQ multiplex PCR, and TCRdb kept only the in-frame ones, dropping some. The data hold 90,000 or so clones, with approximately 89% observed a single time. The sequences come from peripheral blood, collected 28 days after the second AZD1222 dose. The receptor set was obtained from an adult who received the AZD1222 COVID-19 vaccine.

The chain combines TRBV28 with TRBJ1-2; maybe TRBD1 (6 bases). CDR1 and CDR2 (germline): MDHEN, SYDVKM. The length of the CDR3 is 14 residues. The CDR3 here is CASSFRGTNYGYTF. In nucleotides, the CDR3 is TGTGCTTCGTCATTCAGGGGCACTAACTATGGCTACACCTTC.

The chain carries TRBV19 and TRBJ1-5; no reliable D call. This CDR3 has 12 residues. V shed 7 bases and J shed 3 bases, with 7 bases lying between them. Germline CDR1 reads LNHDA; CDR2 reads SQIVND (reference sequence). CDR3: CASKSSNQPQHF. The CDR3 DNA sequence: TGTGCCAGTAAAAGTTCCAATCAGCCCCAGCATTTT.

The chain couples TRBV4-2 to TRBJ2-2; tentative D call: TRBD1 (6 bases). Trimming shortened V by 1 base and J by 7 bases, and 10 bases separated the two germline ends. This CDR3 comprises 14 residues. Germline lookup yields CDR1 LGHNA and CDR2 YNFKEQ. CDR3 nucleotide sequence: TGTGCCAGCAGCCAAGGGTCAGGGGTCGGGGAGCTGTTTTTT. Its protein product is CASSQGSGVGELFF.

The chain joins TRBV4-2 to TRBJ2-7; 9 nucleotides align to TRBD2. The junction had 8 bases not matched to a gene; V was cut back by 4 bases and J by 1 base. The CDR3 is 16 residues long. Germline CDR1 is LGHNA and CDR2 is YNFKEQ. CDR3 loop: CASSRETSGTSYEQYF. CDR3 sequence (DNA): TGTGCCAGCAGCCGCGAGACTAGCGGAACTTCCTACGAGCAGTACTTC.

The J gene is TRBJ2-7, the V gene TRBV4-3; D not certain. Trimming took 0 bases from V and 0 from J, leaving 6 bases between them. The CDR3 has 14 residues. In germline, CDR1 is LGHNA, CDR2 YSLEER. CDR3 protein: CASSQELHSYEQYF. Written as DNA, the CDR3 is TGCGCCAGCAGCCAAGAACTCCACTCCTACGAGCAGTACTTC.

This sequence joins TRBV2 and TRBJ2-5; either TRBD1 or TRBD2 may supply D (6 bases each). The CDR3 covers 15 residues. The ends were cut back, 1 base at V and 2 bases at J, with 11 bases in the middle. Germline V lookup: CDR1 SNHLY, CDR2 FYNNEI. CDR3 residues: CASSEGGGKQETQYF. The CDR3, as DNA: TGTGCCAGCAGTGAAGGAGGGGGGAAACAAGAGACCCAGTACTTC.

The chain uses TRBV5-1 and TRBJ1-4, with D possibly matching TRBD1 (6 bases). CDR1 SGHRS and CDR2 YFSETQ come from the germline V gene. CDR3 length: 16 residues. Trimming took 1 base from V and 5 from J, leaving 15 bases between them. Written as DNA, the CDR3 is TGCGCCAGCAGCTTGCCATTGACAGGAGAAAATGAAAAACTGTTTTTT. It is translated as CASSLPLTGENEKLFF.

This clone has just one count. The chain uses TRBV29-1 and TRBJ2-7; 8 bases align to TRBD1. The CDR3 spans 15 residues. J gave up 4 bases and V 6 bases, and 14 bases lay outside the gene matches. The germline gives CDR1 SQVTM, CDR2 ANQGSEA. The CDR3 DNA is TGCAGCGTGAAAGCCCGGACAGGGTCCTTTTACGAGCAGTACTTC. Protein: CSVKARTGSFYEQYF.

The rearrangement uses TRBV6-2 or TRBV6-3 and TRBJ2-3; D unclear. Trimming took 2 bases from V and 2 from J, leaving 14 bases between them. CDR1 MNHEY and CDR2 SVGEGT come from the germline V gene. The CDR3 is made up of 16 amino acids. The CDR3 loop is CASSYHGYPNTDTQYF. The CDR3 nucleotides read TGTGCCAGCAGTTACCATGGGTACCCTAACACAGATACGCAGTATTTT.

V usage is TRBV7-6 and J usage is TRBJ2-1; a weak D match, TRBD2 (6 bases). Per germline, CDR1 SGHVS and CDR2 FNYEAQ. V lost 4 bases and J 9 bases, leaving 25 bases between the germline ends. The CDR3 is 17 amino acids. CDR3 DNA sequence: TGTGCCAGCAGCTCTATACCTAGAGGCAGGGAGGTAGGTGAGCAGTTCTTC. It specifies CASSSIPRGREVGEQFF.

Concerning this clone: Germline is not matched at one junction end, which may reflect a read error. The chain uses TRBV7-2 and TRBJ2-7, with 10 bases aligning to TRBD2. CDR3 length: 15 amino acids. Germline loops: CDR1 SGHTA, CDR2 FQGNSA. The CDR3, as DNA: TGTGCCAGCAGCATAGCGGGGGGCCACTCCTACGAGCAGTACTTC. This sequence encodes CASSIAGGHSYEQYF.

This clone has only a few counts. The chain employs TRBV4-3 and TRBJ2-3; D is unclear. Trimming removed 0 bases at V and 5 bases at J, with 9 bases between. CDR1 is LGHNA and CDR2 is YSLEER in the germline V gene. The CDR3 totals 14 residues. The CDR3 sequence: CASSQEWAKDTQYF. Written as DNA, the CDR3 is TGCGCCAGCAGCCAAGAGTGGGCGAAAGATACGCAGTATTTT.

The chain has TRBV11-2 and TRBJ2-2; D remains ambiguous. This CDR3 is built from 17 residues. Germline V gene lookup returns CDR1 SGHAT and CDR2 FQNNGV. Trimming left V 2 bases short and J 6 bases short, with 19 bases between. The CDR3 sequence is CASSLPPYMERAGELFF. For the CDR3, the DNA is TGTGCCAGCAGCTTACCCCCGTACATGGAGCGAGCCGGGGAGCTGTTTTTT.

This clone appeared a few times. The chain uses TRBV7-6 and TRBJ1-4; 7 positions match TRBD1. V trimming: 5 bases; J trimming: 8 bases; junction bases outside the gene matches: 2. There are 12 residues in the CDR3. Germline V CDR1 and CDR2: SGHVS, FNYEAQ. CDR3 nucleotide sequence: TGTGCCAGCAGCCTGGACAGGGAAAAACTGTTTTTT. Translation gives CASSLDREKLFF. The full variable domain, with the rest looked up from reference TRBV7-6 and TRBJ1-4, is GAGVSQSPRYKVTKRGQDVALRCDPISGHVSLYWYRQALGQGPEFLTYFNYEAQQDKSGLPNDRFSAERPEGSISTLTIQRTEQRDSAMYRCASSLDREKLFFGSGTQLSVL.

The chain recombines TRBV3-1 (or the pseudogene TRBV3-2) with TRBJ2-7; no definite D call. CDR1 LGHDT and CDR2 YNNKEL come from the germline V gene (reference sequence). The CDR3 sequence is 13 residues long. Trimming took off 0 bases at V and 8 bases at J, with 11 bases between the two ends. The CDR3 here is CASSQDEITKQYF. As DNA, the CDR3 is TGTGCCAGCAGCCAAGATGAGATTACGAAGCAGTACTTC.

The V and J genes are TRBV4-1 and TRBJ2-1, with 11 bases identical to TRBD2. The CDR3 has 17 residues. Per germline, CDR1 MGHRA and CDR2 YSYEKL. The junction had 10 bases not matched to a gene; V was cut back by 1 base and J by 8 bases. CDR3 nucleotides: TGCGCCAGCAGCCAAGCCCTAGCGGGGGGTCCTTTGGATGAGCAGTTCTTC. Amino acid sequence: CASSQALAGGPLDEQFF.

The chain has TRBV11-1 and TRBJ1-6; no clear D gene. The CDR3 covers 15 residues. The V and J ends lost 3 bases and 0 bases respectively, with 6 bases between them. Germline loops: CDR1 SGHAT, CDR2 FQDESV (reference sequence). CDR3 coding DNA: TGTGCCAGCAGCTTGGGGAGCTCCTATAATTCACCCCTCCACTTT. Protein product: CASSLGSSYNSPLHF.

The rearrangement links TRBV7-2 to TRBJ2-7; 9 nucleotides match TRBD2. Per the germline V gene, CDR1 is SGHTA and CDR2 is FQGNSA. The CDR3 contains 17 residues. After removal of 0 bases from V and 5 bases from J, the junction contained 11 bases not matched to a gene. The CDR3 DNA is TGTGCCAGCAGCTTAGCGCTGGTAGGGCGGGGGGGCGACGAGCAGTACTTC. Translated: CASSLALVGRGGDEQYF.

V gene TRBV11-3 combines with J gene TRBJ2-5, with 7 positions matching TRBD2. The CDR3 has 14 residues. The germline V gene encodes CDR1 SGHNT and CDR2 YENEEA. V was pared by 4 bases and J by 0 bases, with 2 bases of the junction left unmatched. CDR3 sequence (DNA): TGTGCCAGCAGCTACGCGGGGGACCAAGAGACCCAGTACTTC. Encoded protein: CASSYAGDQETQYF.

In this sample, this clone turned up once. V usage is TRBV19 and J usage is TRBJ1-5; 10 bases map to TRBD1. After removal of 10 bases from V and 6 bases from J, the junction contained 6 bases not matched to a gene. The CDR3 has 13 residues. Germline values: CDR1 LNHDA, CDR2 SQIVND (reference sequence). Here the CDR3 reads CATTDRGIQPQHF. In DNA, the CDR3 is TGTGCCACGACGGACAGGGGGATTCAGCCCCAGCATTTT. Combining the CDR3 with reference TRBV19 and TRBJ1-5 gives the whole variable domain DGGITQSPKYLFRKEGQNVTLSCEQNLNHDAMYWYRQDPGQGLRLIYYSQIVNDFQKGDIAEGYSVSREKKESFPLTVTSAQKNPTAFYLCATTDRGIQPQHFGDGTRLSIL.

V usage is TRBV7-2 and J usage is TRBJ2-4; 8 nucleotides match TRBD1. The junction had 10 bases not matched to a gene; V was cut back by 1 base and J by 8 bases. Germline values: CDR1 SGHTA, CDR2 FQGNSA. This CDR3 is 16 amino acids long. For the CDR3, the DNA is TGTGCCAGCAGCTTAGTGTCTCGGACAGGGCAACACATTCAGTACTTC. Translating it yields CASSLVSRTGQHIQYF.

The chain combines TRBV6-2 or TRBV6-3 with TRBJ1-4; 10 nucleotides align to TRBD1. The CDR3 is 16 amino acids. J lost 6 bases, V lost 2 bases, and 6 bases had no gene match. Per germline, CDR1 MNHEY and CDR2 SVGEGT. In nucleotides, the CDR3 is TGTGCCAGCAGTTACCCGGACAGGGGGAGCGATGAAAAACTGTTTTTT. It is translated as CASSYPDRGSDEKLFF.

This rearrangement joins TRBV10-3 to TRBJ2-1; 13 bases match TRBD2. The germline CDR1 and CDR2 sequences are ENHRY and SYGVKD. With V trimmed by 6 bases and J by 0 bases, 5 bases remained unmatched. The CDR3 consists of 17 residues. The CDR3 coding sequence is TGTGCCATCAGGCAAAGACTAGCGGGGGGCTCCTACAATGAGCAGTTCTTC. Its translation: CAIRQRLAGGSYNEQFF.

The V and J genes are TRBV19 and TRBJ2-1; unclear D gene. Per germline, CDR1 LNHDA and CDR2 SQIVND (reference sequence). The CDR3 spans 13 residues. V lost 3 bases and J lost 8, with 11 bases in between. In DNA, the CDR3 is TGTGCCAGTAGTATCGTTGGGTGGCATGAGCAGTTCTTC. This sequence encodes CASSIVGWHEQFF.

This chain links TRBV6-2 or TRBV6-3 with TRBJ2-7; D gene ambiguous. This CDR3 spans 12 amino acids. V was pared by 4 bases and J by 8 bases, with 12 bases between. Germline lookup yields CDR1 MNHEY and CDR2 SVGEGT. In DNA, the CDR3 is TGTGCCAGCAGTTCTCTGACCGCCCAGCAGTACTTC. Its translation: CASSSLTAQQYF.

This chain joins TRBV6-5 and TRBJ2-7; the D call may be TRBD1 or TRBD2 (5 bases each). This CDR3 spans 15 amino acids. The V and J ends lost 1 base and 4 bases respectively, with 14 bases between them. Germline CDR1 is MNHEY and CDR2 is SVGAGI. CDR3 bases: TGTGCCAGCAGTTACTTAGGGGAGACCGTTTACGAGCAGTACGTC. This gives the protein CASSYLGETVYEQYV.

The rearrangement uses TRBV27 and TRBJ2-4; tentatively, D is TRBD1 or TRBD2 (5 bases each). Trimming took off 5 bases at V and 1 base at J, with 18 bases between the two ends. Germline CDR1 reads MNHEY; CDR2 reads SMNVEV (reference sequence). This CDR3 has 17 amino acids. The CDR3 DNA is TGTGCCAGCAGTCCTACGGGCTGGGGGTCTGCCAAAAACATTCAGTACTTC. It encodes CASSPTGWGSAKNIQYF.

The J gene is TRBJ1-2, the V gene TRBV30; 8 nucleotides match TRBD1. The junction had 11 bases not matched to a gene; V was cut back by 5 bases and J by 0 bases. Per the germline V gene, CDR1 is GTSNPN and CDR2 is SVGIG (reference sequence). This CDR3 is built from 16 residues. The CDR3 DNA sequence: TGTGCCTGGGCAAAGGACAGGGTTATGTCTAACTATGGCTACACCTTC. It encodes CAWAKDRVMSNYGYTF.

This sequence joins TRBV5-1 and TRBJ1-2; 8 bases fit TRBD1. CDR1 and CDR2 from the germline V gene are SGHRS and YFSETQ. The CDR3 is 14 residues long. The ends lost 2 bases at V and 4 bases at J; junction bases unmatched: 4. The CDR3 coding sequence is TGCGCCAGCAGCTTCGGACAGGGAGGCTATGGCTACACCTTC. It specifies CASSFGQGGYGYTF.

The rearrangement links TRBV5-6 to TRBJ2-3, with a possible D match to TRBD2 (5 bases). In germline, CDR1 is SGHDT, CDR2 YYEEEE. Trimming removed 1 base at V and 2 bases at J, with 17 bases between. The CDR3 has 17 amino acids. The CDR3 region has the DNA TGTGCCAGCAGCTTGACGCCGGGGTGGGGAAACACAGATACGCAGTATTTT. Its translation: CASSLTPGWGNTDTQYF.

About this clone: The junction departs from germline at one end; a sequencing error may be responsible. V is TRBV20-1 and J is TRBJ1-2; tentatively, D is TRBD1 (5 bases). The germline gives CDR1 DFQATT, CDR2 SNEGSKA (reference sequence). This CDR3 spans 11 amino acids. This chain's CDR3 is CSARPGLSLNF. CDR3 DNA: TGCAGTGCTAGACCGGGACTCTCCCTGAACTTC.

The J gene is TRBJ2-7, the V gene TRBV5-4; 9 positions match TRBD1. CDR1 and CDR2 (germline): SGHNT, YYREEE (reference sequence). V gave up 4 bases and J gave up 3 bases; unmatched junction bases: 2. CDR3 length: 13 amino acids. CDR3 region: CASSGDRDYEQYV. CDR3 coding DNA: TGTGCCAGCAGCGGGGACAGGGACTACGAGCAGTACGTC.